This T cell receptor (beta chain) was sequenced in a study of blood T cell repertoires in COVID-19. Across the study: Some COVID-19 samples were acute and others convalescent; all came from the United States, Italy and Spain. Sources were T cells, B-cell-depleted T cells, or PBMCs; the material itself was cDNA or gDNA.

CDR1 is LGHNA and CDR2 is YSLEER in the germline V gene. This CDR3 has 18 amino acids. J was trimmed by 1 base and V by 0 bases; bases with no gene match: 10. In the original workflow: Amplifying reference gene primers gave estimates of nucleated cell counts. Measured with immunoSEQ multiplex PCR; TCRdb has only the in-frame clones, and not every one. That table is the source of V, J and clone size, and D and trimming were worked out from the DNA. Here the sample spans about 140,000 clones, roughly 80% being singletons. Material for sequencing was peripheral blood. This rearrangement joins TRBV4-3 to TRBJ1-1, with TRBD1 identical over 8 bases. This sequence originates from a woman aged 45-65 years with active or convalescent COVID-19. For the CDR3, the DNA is TGCGCCAGCAGCCAAGATATAGGACAGGGTCGCCCGAACACTGAAGCTTTCTTT. This encodes CASSQDIGQGRPNTEAFF.